The 23 T cell receptor beta chains presented below share a single source sample, sequenced in a study of blood T cell repertoires in COVID-19. Profiled with immunoSEQ multiplex PCR; TCRdb holds only in-frame clones, not every one. Among fewer than 300,000 clones listed, 85% were seen once. The sequencing sample was made of PBMCs or T cells enriched from blood (not recorded which). The receptors were gathered from a woman between 50 and 59 years old who had recovered from COVID-19.

The J gene is TRBJ2-3, the V gene TRBV6-4; TRBD2 matches at 8 bases. The CDR3 length is 14 residues. Per the germline V gene, CDR1 is MRHNA and CDR2 is SNTAGT. J was trimmed by 4 bases and V by 2 bases; bases with no gene match: 2. CDR3 sequence: CASSDRGGADTQYF. The CDR3 nucleotides read TGTGCCAGCAGTGACCGGGGGGGCGCAGATACGCAGTATTTT.

The chain uses TRBV5-4 and TRBJ2-7, with D perhaps matching TRBD2 (6 bases). The V end lost 5 bases, the J end lost 5 bases, and 20 bases lay between the germline ends. This CDR3 region has 15 residues. The germline CDR1 and CDR2 sequences are SGHNT and YYREEE (reference sequence). The CDR3 here is CASRRLAGRVDEQYF. In DNA form, the CDR3 reads TGTGCCAGCAGGCGACTGGCGGGAAGGGTTGACGAGCAGTACTTC.

V gene TRBV7-9 combines with J gene TRBJ1-5; a possible D gene is TRBD1 (6 bases). The germline CDR1 and CDR2 sequences are SEHNR and FQNEAQ (reference sequence). Between the trimmed V and J ends, which lost 2 bases and 7 bases, there was a span of 12 bases. The CDR3 is 14 residues long. CDR3 sequence: CASSLTGMGQPQHF. The DNA for the CDR3 is TGTGCCAGCAGCTTAACAGGGATGGGACAGCCCCAGCATTTT.

J is TRBJ1-2 and V is TRBV6-4, with 12 bases that match TRBD1. Germline-derived CDR1 and CDR2 are MRHNA and SNTAGT. V shed 6 bases, J shed 13 bases, and the junction held 12 bases outside the gene matches. This CDR3 region has 14 residues. The CDR3: CASRPGQGAPLLTF. CDR3 coding DNA: TGTGCCAGCAGACCGGGACAGGGGGCCCCCTTGCTCACCTTC.

This clone was detected only once. The chain carries TRBV5-4 and TRBJ2-2; D not resolved. Trimming cost V 2 bases and J 1 base, with 6 bases left between them. The CDR3 contains 14 residues. Germline lookup yields CDR1 SGHNT and CDR2 YYREEE (reference sequence). The CDR3 protein is CASSFSENTGELFF. As DNA, the CDR3 is TGTGCCAGCAGCTTTTCAGAGAACACCGGGGAGCTGTTTTTT. Based on the CDR3 plus reference TRBV5-4 and TRBJ2-2, the full variable domain is ETGVTQSPTHLIKTRGQQVTLRCSSQSGHNTVSWYQQALGQGPQFIFQYYREEENGRGNFPPRFSGLQFPNYSSELNVNALELDDSALYLCASSFSENTGELFFGEGSRLTVL.

This clone has just a few counts. The CDR3 DNA reads as TGCGCCAGCAGGACAGGGGAAGGGGGAAACACCATATATTTT. Translating gives CASRTGEGGNTIYF. The chain employs TRBV4-1 and TRBJ1-3; 8 nucleotides match TRBD1. This CDR3 contains 14 residues. V shed 6 bases, J shed 4 bases, and the junction held 5 bases outside the gene matches. Germline-derived CDR1 and CDR2 are MGHRA and YSYEKL.

J is TRBJ1-5 and V is TRBV5-6; 7 bases agree with TRBD1. Germline V gene sequence: CDR1 SGHDT, CDR2 YYEEEE. V was pared by 2 bases and J by 7 bases, with 3 bases of the junction left unmatched. This CDR3 comprises 13 residues. CDR3 sequence reads: CASSFDRAQPQHF. CDR3 coding DNA: TGTGCCAGCAGCTTTGACAGGGCCCAGCCCCAGCATTTT.

The chain uses TRBV5-6 and TRBJ1-1, with D possibly TRBD1 on 6 matching bases. CDR1 SGHDT and CDR2 YYEEEE come from the germline V gene. CDR3 length: 15 amino acids. Trimming took off 2 bases at V and 3 bases at J, with 14 bases between the two ends. The CDR3 here is CASSLNSGTYTEAFF. DNA of the CDR3: TGTGCCAGCAGCTTAAATTCCGGGACATACACTGAAGCTTTCTTT.

This chain links TRBV9 with TRBJ1-1, with D possibly matching TRBD1 (6 bases). CDR3 size: 17 residues. The germline V and J ends were trimmed by 9 bases and 5 bases, with 29 bases remaining between them. CDR1 is SGDLS and CDR2 is YYNGEE in the germline V gene. CDR3 sequence: CANSIPAPGQLCTEAFF. The CDR3 DNA reads as TGTGCCAACTCCATCCCCGCCCCGGGACAATTGTGTACTGAAGCTTTCTTT.

This chain joins TRBV2 and TRBJ1-6; D gene unclear. The CDR3 extends over 14 amino acids. V gave up 8 bases and J gave up 7 bases, with 15 bases separating them. Germline V gives CDR1 SNHLY, CDR2 FYNNEI. The CDR3 region is CASSFLGRNSPLHF. The CDR3 nucleotides read TGTGCCAGCTCGTTTCTGGGGAGAAATTCACCCCTCCACTTT.

The chain couples TRBV5-6 to TRBJ2-7; TRBD2 matches at 12 bases. The length of the CDR3 is 17 residues. The ends lost 4 bases at V and 5 bases at J; junction bases unmatched: 13. The germline CDR1 and CDR2 sequences are SGHDT and YYEEEE. CDR3 loop: CASSPLLTSGSLHEQYF. CDR3 in DNA: TGTGCCAGCAGCCCCCTACTGACTAGCGGGAGCCTTCACGAGCAGTACTTC. Looking up the rest from reference TRBV5-6 and TRBJ2-7 gives the full variable domain: DAGVTQSPTHLIKTRGQQVTLRCSPKSGHDTVSWYQQALGQGPQFIFQYYEEEERQRGNFPDRFSGHQFPNYSSELNVNALLLGDSALYLCASSPLLTSGSLHEQYFGPGTRLTVT.

V and J are TRBV2 and TRBJ2-3; 9 nucleotides align to TRBD2. After removal of 6 bases from V and 6 bases from J, the junction contained 10 bases not matched to a gene. CDR1 is SNHLY and CDR2 is FYNNEI in the germline V gene. This CDR3 comprises 15 residues. CDR3 nucleotides: TGTGCCAGCAGGCGGCGGGGGGGCCTCGGCGATACGCAGTATTTT. Encoded protein: CASRRRGGLGDTQYF.

The CDR3 is CASSQLRLAGPYEQYF. The CDR3 DNA is TGTGCCAGCAGCCAACTAAGACTAGCGGGGCCCTACGAGCAGTACTTC. The chain combines TRBV3-1 (or the pseudogene TRBV3-2) with TRBJ2-7, with 11 bases lining up with TRBD2. The CDR3 length is 16 residues. Germline V gene sequence: CDR1 LGHDT, CDR2 YNNKEL (reference sequence). Trimming cost V 2 bases and J 2 bases; bases outside gene matches: 5.

The chain employs TRBV28 and TRBJ1-5, with D possibly matching TRBD1 (5 bases). The V gene lost 6 bases and the J gene lost 5 bases, with 20 bases spanning the gap. This CDR3 has 16 amino acids. CDR1 MDHEN and CDR2 SYDVKM come from the germline V gene. The CDR3 DNA sequence: TGTGCCAGCAGGCCAGCCCAGGGTACTCGCGATCAGCCCCAGCATTTT. Amino acids: CASRPAQGTRDQPQHF.

Ten or more counts support this clone. The chain combines TRBV4-1 with TRBJ2-5; 7 bases align to TRBD1. J was trimmed by 5 bases and V by 4 bases; bases with no gene match: 7. CDR3 length equals 14 residues. Germline V gene data show CDR1 as MGHRA and CDR2 as YSYEKL. Written as DNA, the CDR3 is TGCGCCAGCAGCCGAGAGACAGGGACGGAGACCCAGTACTTC. Encoded protein: CASSRETGTETQYF.

This chain links TRBV12-3 or TRBV12-4 with TRBJ1-2, with D hard to call. The CDR3 spans 13 residues. The V end lost 6 bases, the J end lost 6 bases, and 14 bases lay between the germline ends. The CDR3 DNA reads as TGTGCCAGCAGCCCCGGGGTACCAAATGGCTACACCTTC. It yields the protein CASSPGVPNGYTF.

This clone was observed a handful of times. This rearrangement joins TRBV19 to TRBJ1-3; 7 bases match TRBD1. V lost 10 bases to trimming and J lost 0 bases; unmatched junction nucleotides: 9. Germline V gene lookup returns CDR1 LNHDA and CDR2 SQIVND (reference sequence). This CDR3 is 15 amino acids long. The CDR3 sequence: CANLRQGDSGNTIYF. For the CDR3, the DNA is TGTGCCAACCTCCGACAGGGAGACTCTGGAAACACCATATATTTT.

The chain is built from TRBV27 and TRBJ2-7; 9 bases line up with TRBD1. With V trimmed by 6 bases and J by 6 bases, 6 bases remained unmatched. CDR1 MNHEY and CDR2 SMNVEV come from the germline V gene (reference sequence). This CDR3 has 13 amino acids. The CDR3 spells CASRPGQGSEQYF. Here the CDR3 DNA reads TGTGCCAGCAGGCCGGGACAGGGTTCCGAGCAGTACTTC.

This chain uses TRBV5-6 with TRBJ1-3; D is undetermined. This CDR3 is built from 16 residues. The germline CDR1 and CDR2 sequences are SGHDT and YYEEEE. V was shortened by 1 base and J by 3 bases, with 14 bases between the two germline ends. The DNA of the CDR3 is TGTGCCAGCAGCTTGTACAGTTCGGGAGGTGGAAACACCATATATTTT. Amino acids: CASSLYSSGGGNTIYF.

The chain links TRBV7-2 to TRBJ2-5; D is unresolved. The CDR3 is 14 residues long. Germline CDR1 is SGHTA and CDR2 is FQGNSA. V was shortened by 6 bases and J by 5 bases, with 16 bases between the two germline ends. CDR3 nucleotide sequence: TGTGCCAGCAGTCCGGTCAACTCAGCGGAGACCCAGTACTTC. Amino acids: CASSPVNSAETQYF.

The V and J genes are TRBV9 and TRBJ1-4, with TRBD1 matching over 7 bases. The CDR3 contains 14 residues. Germline CDR1 SGDLS, CDR2 YYNGEE. With 3 bases clipped from V and 8 bases from J, the junction kept 7 bases outside the gene matches. The CDR3 sequence: CASSATGSYEKLFF. The CDR3 DNA sequence: TGTGCCAGCAGCGCGACAGGGTCCTACGAAAAACTGTTTTTT.

The sample holds one count of this clone. The DNA for the CDR3 is TGTGCCAGCAGGACTACTAGCGGCACCTCCTACGAGCAGTACTTC. It translates to CASRTTSGTSYEQYF. J is TRBJ2-7 and V is TRBV6-5; 8 nucleotides line up with TRBD2. The trim removed 6 bases at V and 0 bases at J, leaving 7 bases unmatched. CDR1 is MNHEY, CDR2 SVGAGI, per germline. There are 15 residues in the CDR3.

The CDR3 region is CAWNPGQKYEQYF. The CDR3 bases are TGTGCCTGGAACCCGGGACAGAAATACGAGCAGTACTTC. J is TRBJ2-7 and V is TRBV30; 7 bases line up with TRBD1. The CDR3 runs to 13 residues. Per germline, CDR1 GTSNPN and CDR2 SVGIG (reference sequence). Trimming took 4 bases from V and 4 from J; bases not matched to a gene: 7.